This is a list of T cell receptor beta chains from one sample in a study of T cell changes during pregnancy in multiple sclerosis. Data came from immunoSEQ multiplex PCR; TCRdb stores just in-frame clones and leaves some out. The sample holds 100,000 or so clones, just over 90% seen once. The sequenced sample was peripheral blood, obtained in the second trimester of pregnancy. The receptors here all came from a female donor with multiple sclerosis, enrolled in a pregnancy study. The CDR3 runs from the conserved cysteine through the conserved F or W. D genes are given only for firm matches. Clone size is not always given. Where it is, it says once, few, many or a class for expanded clones.

TRBV18	.	TRBD2	TRBJ2-3	TGTGCCAGCTCACCCACTCCCTCACTAGCGGCTAGCACAGATACGCAGTATTTT	CASSPTPSLAASTDTQYF
TRBV15	.	.	TRBJ2-6	TGTGCCACCGCCCCGAAGACAGGCTCTGGGGCCAACGTCCTGACTTTC	CATAPKTGSGANVLTF
TRBV2	.	TRBD1	TRBJ2-7	TGTGCCAGCGGACAGGCCTACGAGCAGTACTTC	CASGQAYEQYF
TRBV5-5	.	.	TRBJ2-7	TGTGCCAGCAGCTTGGAGGCGACAGCCGTCTCCTACGAGCAGTACTTC	CASSLEATAVSYEQYF
TRBV30	few	TRBD1	TRBJ1-1	TGTGCCTGGGGACAGGTGAACACTGAAGCTTTCTTT	CAWGQVNTEAFF
TRBV2	.	TRBD1	TRBJ1-1	TGTGCCAGCTTCCCTTCGGAGGGGGCGACTGAAGCTTTCTTT	CASFPSEGATEAFF
TRBV6-5	few	.	TRBJ1-5	TGTGCCAGCAGCCTGTACCAGGGGAATCAGCCCCAGCATTTT	CASSLYQGNQPQHF
TRBV19	.	.	TRBJ1-1	TGTGCCAGTAGTATAACTAGGAGTGGGCTCGCCACTGAAGCTTTCTTT	CASSITRSGLATEAFF
TRBV19	.	.	TRBJ1-5	TGTGCCAGTAGTATCGGATCTAGACAGCCCCAGCATTTT	CASSIGSRQPQHF
TRBV19	.	.	TRBJ1-1	TGTGCCAGTAGTACGCGACAGCATGGCACTGAAGCTTTCTTT	CASSTRQHGTEAFF
TRBV7-3	.	.	TRBJ1-1	TGTGCCAGCAGCAAGACAGGGAACACTGAAGCTTTCTTT	CASSKTGNTEAFF
TRBV6-5	.	.	TRBJ2-5	TGTGCCAGCAGTTACAGCCAAACAGGCCAAGAGACCCAGTACTTC	CASSYSQTGQETQYF
TRBV27	.	TRBD1	TRBJ1-6	TGTGCCAGCAGTCCCCTCTGGACAGGGAATTCACCCCTCCACTTT	CASSPLWTGNSPLHF
TRBV6-6	.	TRBD2	TRBJ2-7	TGTGCCAGCAGTTACTCCGGGACTAGTCCCGAGCAGTACTTC	CASSYSGTSPEQYF
TRBV28	.	TRBD1	TRBJ2-7	TGTGCCAGCAGTCGACAGGGGGCTTTCTACGAGCAGTACTTC	CASSRQGAFYEQYF
TRBV6-1	.	TRBD1	TRBJ2-5	TGTGCCAGCAGTGATTGGGGACAGGTAAAAGAGACCCAGTACTTC	CASSDWGQVKETQYF
TRBV6-5	.	TRBD1	TRBJ2-2	TGTGCCAGCCGCCAGGGACAGGGTAATACCGGGGAGCTGTTTTTT	CASRQGQGNTGELFF
TRBV28	once	.	TRBJ1-1	TGTGCCAGCAGGCGAGGGGAGGCGGGGAACACTGAAGCTTTCTTT	CASRRGEAGNTEAFF
TRBV7-3	.	.	TRBJ2-5	TGTGCCAGCAGCTTAGGCGGTGGACAAGAGACCCAGTACTTC	CASSLGGGQETQYF
TRBV28	.	.	TRBJ1-5	TGTGCCAGCACCCCCCAAAGGGGTACTCAGCCCCAGCATTTT	CASTPQRGTQPQHF
TRBV6-6	.	TRBD1	TRBJ1-5	TGTGCCAGCAGTTTGGGACAGGCAAATCAGCCCCAGCATTTT	CASSLGQANQPQHF
TRBV5-4	.	.	TRBJ1-1	TGTGCCAGCAGCTTAGGCCCCTTTGGCGGTGAAGCTTTCTTT	CASSLGPFGGEAFF
TRBV5-4	.	TRBD1	TRBJ2-4	TGTGCCAGCAGCCCCAGACAGGGGGACATTCAGTACTTC	CASSPRQGDIQYF
TRBV7-2	.	.	TRBJ2-7	TGTGCCAGCAGCTTAGTGTTGGTCGGGGACTACGAGCAGTACTTC	CASSLVLVGDYEQYF
TRBV7-2	once	TRBD2	TRBJ2-7	TGTGCCAGCAGCCCGGACCCACTAGCGATCTCCTACGAGCAGTACTTC	CASSPDPLAISYEQYF
TRBV11-2	.	.	TRBJ1-2	TGTGCCAGCAGCTTAACCGGCTATGGCTACACCTTC	CASSLTGYGYTF
TRBV5-4	.	.	TRBJ2-1	TGTGCCAGCAGCTCGGTTATCGAGCAGTTCTTC	CASSSVIEQFF
TRBV11-2	once	.	TRBJ1-2	TGTGCCAGCAGCTTAGGCGGGGCCTATGGCTACACCTTC	CASSLGGAYGYTF
TRBV4-2	.	.	TRBJ1-1	TGTGCCAGCAGCCAAGACCCTAGAGCCTTGAACACTGAAGCTTTCTTT	CASSQDPRALNTEAFF
TRBV10-3	.	TRBD1	TRBJ1-3	TGTGCCATCAGCCCCACCGGGACAGGAGGGAACACCATATATTTT	CAISPTGTGGNTIYF
TRBV7-8	.	.	TRBJ2-5	TGTGCCAGCAGCTTAGGGGTCCAGGGTGTAGAGACCCAGTACTTC	CASSLGVQGVETQYF
TRBV5-1	.	TRBD2	TRBJ2-3	TGCGCCAGTTGGACTAGCCCAGATACGCAGTATTTT	CASWTSPDTQYF
TRBV2	.	TRBD2	TRBJ2-5	TGTGCCAGCAGTGTTACTGCGGGGGGTGGAGAGACCCAGTACTTC	CASSVTAGGGETQYF
TRBV4-2	.	TRBD1	TRBJ2-6	TGTGCCAGCAGCCGGGCACAGGGGGCGGGTGGGGCCAACGTCCTGACTTTC	CASSRAQGAGGANVLTF
TRBV25-1	.	.	TRBJ1-6	TGTGCCAGCAGTGAGGACATATACAATTCACCCCTCCACTTT	CASSEDIYNSPLHF
TRBV28	.	TRBD2	TRBJ2-1	TGTGCCAGCAGCCTTCTCGGACTAGCGGGAGGGCCTAGCTCCTACAATGAGCAGTTCTTC	CASSLLGLAGGPSSYNEQFF
TRBV19	.	.	TRBJ1-1	TGTGCCAGTAGTATTGGGGGGGCAACTGAAGCTTTCTTT	CASSIGGATEAFF
TRBV18	.	TRBD2	TRBJ2-3	TGTGCCAGCTCACCACTAGCGGGGGACACAGATACGCAGTATTTT	CASSPLAGDTDTQYF
TRBV7-9	.	TRBD2	TRBJ2-3	TGTGCCAGCAGCTTAGCGCGAGGACTAGCAAGTTCAGATACGCAGTATTTT	CASSLARGLASSDTQYF
TRBV27	few	.	TRBJ2-7	TGTGCCAGCAGCTCCGGGACATGGGCCTACGAGCAGTACTTC	CASSSGTWAYEQYF
TRBV7-9	.	TRBD1	TRBJ1-2	TGTGCCAGCAGCTTAGGGACAGGGGTAGGGTATGGCTACACCTTC	CASSLGTGVGYGYTF
TRBV7-2	.	TRBD2	TRBJ2-1	TGTGCCAGCAGCCCGACGGGCGGGGGGGGCCGACATGAGCAGTTCTTC	CASSPTGGGGRHEQFF
TRBV7-9	.	TRBD1	TRBJ2-3	TGTGCCAGCAGCATTAGGACAGGGGGCGTAGGCACAGATACGCAGTATTTT	CASSIRTGGVGTDTQYF
TRBV11-3	.	TRBD2	TRBJ2-7	TGTGCCAGCAGCTTAGATAAGGCTAGCGGGTACTCCTACGAGCAGTACTTC	CASSLDKASGYSYEQYF